The 10 T cell receptor beta chains below come from one sample, sequenced in a study of blood T cell repertoires in COVID-19 (dated by TCRdb to 2020 to 2022). Libraries were made using the immunoSEQ multiplex PCR assay. Held by TCRdb, this immuneACCESS table contains in-frame sequences only and omits some clones. Under half of the omission traces to an unresolved V gene where checked; the cause of the rest is unknown. The sample includes 200,000 to 250,000 clones, with 60% to 85% observed a single time. Of the sample, around 6% is held by the ten largest clones. The specimen sequenced was peripheral blood. These receptors were obtained from a woman in her seventies with acute or convalescent COVID-19.

The CDR3 spells CASSRPGQGQETQYF. DNA of the CDR3: TGTGCCAGCTCACGACCGGGACAGGGGCAAGAGACCCAGTACTTC. This chain connects TRBV18 to TRBJ2-5; 10 nucleotides agree with TRBD1. V lost 4 bases, J lost 2 bases, and 4 bases stayed unmatched. The germline CDR1 and CDR2 sequences are KGHSH and LQKENI. CDR3 size: 15 residues.

This chain uses TRBV6-2 or TRBV6-3 with TRBJ2-7; TRBD2 agrees at 11 bases. In germline, CDR1 is MNHEY, CDR2 SVGEGT. CDR3 size: 17 residues. Losses at the gene ends were 5 bases for V and 0 bases for J; bases not matched to a gene: 9. The CDR3 spells CASSGTSGLFRSYEQYF. For the CDR3, the DNA is TGTGCCAGCAGTGGGACTAGCGGCCTGTTCCGCTCCTACGAGCAGTACTTC.

In the case of this clone: Other DNA sequences within the sample encode an identical CDR3. This sequence joins TRBV3-1 (or the pseudogene TRBV3-2) and TRBJ1-4; 8 nucleotides match TRBD1. The CDR3 sequence is 14 residues long. V shed 1 base, J shed 7 bases, and the junction held 2 bases outside the gene matches. CDR1 LGHDT and CDR2 YNNKEL come from the germline V gene (reference sequence). The CDR3 spells CASSQGGTGEKLFF. The CDR3 DNA reads as TGTGCCAGCAGCCAAGGGGGGACAGGTGAAAAACTGTTTTTT.

The V call is TRBV7-8, the J call TRBJ2-7, with 9 nucleotides matching TRBD2. From germline, CDR1 is SGHVS and CDR2 FQNEAQ. The CDR3 length is 16 residues. V gave up 4 bases and J gave up 4 bases; unmatched junction bases: 11. CDR3 amino acids: CASSSSLPGLAYEQYF. As DNA, the CDR3 is TGTGCCAGCAGCTCCTCGTTACCGGGACTAGCTTACGAGCAGTACTTC.

The rearrangement uses TRBV6-6 and TRBJ1-1; 10 nucleotides agree with TRBD1. J lost 10 bases, V lost 4 bases, and 6 bases had no gene match. CDR3 length: 13 amino acids. Germline loops: CDR1 MNHNY, CDR2 SVGAGI (reference sequence). The CDR3 nucleotides are TGTGCCAGCAGTTCTCCGGGACAGGGGAGAGCTTTCTTT. It is translated as CASSSPGQGRAFF.

V usage is TRBV6-5 and J usage is TRBJ2-7; 10 bases align to TRBD2. J lost 5 bases, V lost 4 bases, and 5 bases had no gene match. CDR3 length equals 14 residues. CDR1 and CDR2 (germline): MNHEY, SVGAGI. The CDR3 reads CASSSLAGVHEQYF. The CDR3 DNA follows: TGTGCCAGCAGTTCGCTAGCGGGAGTTCACGAGCAGTACTTC.

The chain has TRBV28 and TRBJ2-4; TRBD2 matches 7 bases. The CDR3 is 17 residues long. Germline CDR1 MDHEN, CDR2 SYDVKM. With V trimmed by 2 bases and J by 0 bases, 7 bases remained unmatched. The CDR3 nucleotides are TGTGCCAGCAGTTTAGCGGGGAGGGAACTAGCCAAAAACATTCAGTACTTC. Its protein product is CASSLAGRELAKNIQYF.

This chain uses TRBV7-3 with TRBJ2-5; 7 positions match TRBD2. The V and J ends lost 5 bases and 3 bases, in that order; junction bases with no gene match: 15. The CDR3 spans 17 residues. The germline CDR1 and CDR2 sequences are SGHTA and FQGTGA. DNA for the CDR3: TGTGCCAGCAGCGCCCCTCTCACGCGGGAGATAGAAGAGACCCAGTACTTC. It translates to CASSAPLTREIEETQYF.

The chain employs TRBV28 and TRBJ2-7, with D perhaps TRBD2 (5 bases). V was trimmed by 6 bases and J by 8 bases, leaving 20 bases between them. CDR3 length equals 14 residues. Germline lookup yields CDR1 MDHEN and CDR2 SYDVKM. The CDR3 region is CASSLGLGFRQQYF. The CDR3 DNA sequence: TGTGCCAGCAGCCTCGGACTGGGATTCCGACAGCAGTACTTC.

The rearrangement uses TRBV10-3 and TRBJ2-5; perhaps TRBD2 as D (6 bases). The CDR3 has 14 residues. CDR1 ENHRY and CDR2 SYGVKD come from the germline V gene. Trimming took off 7 bases at V and 5 bases at J, with 17 bases between the two ends. In nucleotides, the CDR3 is TGTGCCATCACCCCCTCGGAGGGCTGGGAGACCCAGTACTTC. It is translated as CAITPSEGWETQYF.